A single sample gave rise to the 10 T cell receptor beta chains below, sequenced in a study of blood T cell repertoires in COVID-19. The protocol was immunoSEQ multiplex PCR, while the TCRdb copy is restricted to in-frame clones and leaves out a portion. Counted here are 350,000 to 400,000 clones, about 88% occurring once; the ten biggest clones make up 2.5% to 3%. Sequencing was done on a sample of PBMCs or T cells enriched from blood (not recorded which). These receptors originate from a woman under 40 who had recovered from COVID-19.

The chain recombines TRBV11-3 with TRBJ1-2; 8 bases are a match to TRBD1. The CDR3 consists of 14 residues. Germline V lookup: CDR1 SGHNT, CDR2 YENEEA. V lost 6 bases to trimming and J lost 4 bases; unmatched junction nucleotides: 7. CDR3 coding DNA: TGTGCCAGCAGACCTCTCGGACAGGGCTATGGCTACACCTTC. Translating it yields CASRPLGQGYGYTF.

The chain is built from TRBV21-1 and TRBJ1-2. TRBV21-1 is classified as a pseudogene. This CDR3 is built from 14 residues. CDR3 residues: CASSTEGKGPGYTF. DNA for the CDR3: TGTGCCAGCAGCACCGAGGGTAAGGGTCCTGGCTACACCTTC.

The V and J genes are TRBV5-4 and TRBJ2-3; 8 bases map to TRBD2. From germline, CDR1 is SGHNT and CDR2 YYREEE (reference sequence). CDR3 length: 15 residues. V lost 4 bases and J lost 3; bases outside the gene matches: 7. CDR3 nucleotide sequence: TGTGCCAGCAGCGACCCTGGGACTAGGACAGATACGCAGTATTTT. Translated, it gives CASSDPGTRTDTQYF.

The rearrangement uses TRBV7-3 and TRBJ2-2; 11 nucleotides agree with TRBD2. The CDR3 covers 16 residues. Per germline, CDR1 SGHTA and CDR2 FQGTGA. The V and J ends lost 4 bases and 4 bases, in that order; junction bases with no gene match: 5. Here the CDR3 reads CASSSLAGGSTGELFF. The CDR3 nucleotides read TGTGCCAGCAGCTCATTAGCGGGGGGGAGCACCGGGGAGCTGTTTTTT.

This clone has just a few counts. The V call is TRBV7-3, the J call TRBJ1-2; D possibly corresponds to TRBD1 (5 bases). CDR3 length equals 15 residues. The germline V and J ends were trimmed by 5 bases and 4 bases, with 17 bases remaining between them. Per germline, CDR1 SGHTA and CDR2 FQGTGA. DNA of the CDR3: TGTGCCAGCAGCGCCCTCGGGGCGGGACTCTATGGCTACACCTTC. This codes for CASSALGAGLYGYTF.

V and J are TRBV15 and TRBJ1-5, with 8 bases matching TRBD1. This CDR3 comprises 14 residues. After removal of 5 bases from V and 6 bases from J, the junction contained 6 bases not matched to a gene. Looked up from germline, CDR1 is LNHNV and CDR2 is YYDKDF (reference sequence). CDR3 residues: CATSPRQGFQPQHF. DNA for the CDR3: TGTGCCACCAGCCCGAGACAGGGGTTTCAGCCCCAGCATTTT.

This sequence joins TRBV18 and TRBJ1-5; TRBD1 matches at 10 bases. The CDR3 extends over 14 amino acids. CDR1 KGHSH and CDR2 LQKENI come from the germline V gene. The J segment lost 11 bases and the V segment lost 3 bases, leaving 7 bases of the junction unmatched. The chain's CDR3 is CASSPGQGISAQHF. CDR3 DNA sequence: TGTGCCAGCTCACCGGGACAGGGGATATCGGCCCAGCATTTT.

This chain joins TRBV7-8 and TRBJ1-5; TRBD1 matches at 9 bases. Losses at the gene ends were 2 bases for V and 4 bases for J; bases not matched to a gene: 3. CDR1 SGHVS and CDR2 FQNEAQ come from the germline V gene. The CDR3 is made up of 15 amino acids. The CDR3 DNA reads as TGTGCCAGCAGCTTAAGGGACAGGGAGAATCAGCCCCAGCATTTT. It is translated as CASSLRDRENQPQHF.

This chain links TRBV3-1 (or the pseudogene TRBV3-2) with TRBJ1-5, with TRBD1 matching over 9 bases. Trimming at V came to 5 bases and at J to 7 bases, leaving 6 bases not matched to a gene. Per germline, CDR1 LGHDT and CDR2 YNNKEL (reference sequence). CDR3 length: 14 amino acids. CDR3 amino acids: CASSLGQGHQPQHF. The CDR3 coding sequence is TGTGCCAGCAGCTTGGGACAGGGTCACCAGCCCCAGCATTTT.

The rearrangement uses TRBV9 and TRBJ2-5; weak D call: TRBD2 (5 bases). Trimming removed 0 bases at V and 5 bases at J, with 8 bases between. The CDR3 runs to 13 residues. Germline V gene lookup returns CDR1 SGDLS and CDR2 YYNGEE. The CDR3 protein is CASSVVGEETQYF. For the CDR3, the DNA is TGTGCCAGCAGCGTAGTTGGGGAGGAGACCCAGTACTTC.